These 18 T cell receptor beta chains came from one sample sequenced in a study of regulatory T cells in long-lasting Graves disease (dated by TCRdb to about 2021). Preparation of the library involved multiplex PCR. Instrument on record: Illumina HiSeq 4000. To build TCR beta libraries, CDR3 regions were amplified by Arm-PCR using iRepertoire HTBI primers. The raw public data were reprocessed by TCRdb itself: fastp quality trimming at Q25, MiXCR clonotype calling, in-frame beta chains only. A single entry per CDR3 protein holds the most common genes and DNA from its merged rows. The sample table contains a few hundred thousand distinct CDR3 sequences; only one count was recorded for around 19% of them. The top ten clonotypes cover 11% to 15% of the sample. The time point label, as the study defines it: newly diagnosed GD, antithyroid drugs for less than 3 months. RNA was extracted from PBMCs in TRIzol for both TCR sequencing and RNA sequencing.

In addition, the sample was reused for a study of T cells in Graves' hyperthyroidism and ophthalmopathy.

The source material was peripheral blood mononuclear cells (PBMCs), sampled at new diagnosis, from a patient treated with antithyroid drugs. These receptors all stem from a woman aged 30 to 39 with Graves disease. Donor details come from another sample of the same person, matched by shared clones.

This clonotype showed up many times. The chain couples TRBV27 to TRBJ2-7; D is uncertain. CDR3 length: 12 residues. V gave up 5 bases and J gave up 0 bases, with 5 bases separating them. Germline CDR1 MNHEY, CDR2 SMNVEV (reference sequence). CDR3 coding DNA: TGTGCCAGCAGTGCTAGCTCCTACGAGCAGTACTTC. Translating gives CASSASSYEQYF.

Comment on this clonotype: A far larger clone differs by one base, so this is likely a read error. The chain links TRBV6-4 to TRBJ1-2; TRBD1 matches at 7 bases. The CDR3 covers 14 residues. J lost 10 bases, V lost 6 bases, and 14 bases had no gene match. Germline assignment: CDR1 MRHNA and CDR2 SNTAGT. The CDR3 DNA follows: TGTGCCAGCAGCCCCCCAACAGGGGTGGATGACTACACCTTC. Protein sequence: CASSPPTGVDDYTF.

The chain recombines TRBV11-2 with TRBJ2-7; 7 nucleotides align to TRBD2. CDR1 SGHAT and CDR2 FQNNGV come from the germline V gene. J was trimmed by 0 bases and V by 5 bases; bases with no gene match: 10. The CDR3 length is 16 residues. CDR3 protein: CASSPRAGRGSYEQYF. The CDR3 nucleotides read TGTGCCAGCAGCCCCCGAGCGGGAAGGGGCTCCTACGAGCAGTACTTC.

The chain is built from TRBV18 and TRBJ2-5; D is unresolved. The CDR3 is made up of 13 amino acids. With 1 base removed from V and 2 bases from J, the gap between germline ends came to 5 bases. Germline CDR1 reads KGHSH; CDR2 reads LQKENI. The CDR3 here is CASSPRPQETQYF. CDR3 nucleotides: TGTGCCAGCTCACCACGGCCTCAAGAGACCCAGTACTTC.

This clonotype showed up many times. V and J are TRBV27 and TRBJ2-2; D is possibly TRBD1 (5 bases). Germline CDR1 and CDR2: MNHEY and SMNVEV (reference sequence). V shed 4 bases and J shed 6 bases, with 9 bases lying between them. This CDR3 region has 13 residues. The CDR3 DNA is TGTGCCAGCAGTTCTTGGGGCCCCGGGGAGCTGTTTTTT. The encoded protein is CASSSWGPGELFF.

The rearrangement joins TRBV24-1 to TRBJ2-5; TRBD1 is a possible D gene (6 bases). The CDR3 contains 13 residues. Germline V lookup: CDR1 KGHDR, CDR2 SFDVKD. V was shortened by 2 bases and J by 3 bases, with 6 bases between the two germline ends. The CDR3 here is CATSDWTEETQYF. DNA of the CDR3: TGTGCCACCAGTGATTGGACAGAAGAGACCCAGTACTTC.

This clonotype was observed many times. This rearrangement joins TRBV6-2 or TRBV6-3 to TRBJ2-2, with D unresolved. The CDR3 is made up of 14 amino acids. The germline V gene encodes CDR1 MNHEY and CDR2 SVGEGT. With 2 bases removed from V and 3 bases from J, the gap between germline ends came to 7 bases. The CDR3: CASSYGQDTGELFF. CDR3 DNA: TGTGCCAGCAGTTACGGGCAGGACACCGGGGAGCTGTTTTTT.

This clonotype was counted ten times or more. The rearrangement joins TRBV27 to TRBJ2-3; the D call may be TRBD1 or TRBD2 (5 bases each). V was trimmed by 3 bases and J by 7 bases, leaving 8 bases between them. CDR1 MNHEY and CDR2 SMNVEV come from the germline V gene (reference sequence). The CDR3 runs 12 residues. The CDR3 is CASSFEGNTQYF. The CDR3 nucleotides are TGTGCCAGCAGTTTTGAGGGGAATACGCAGTATTTT.

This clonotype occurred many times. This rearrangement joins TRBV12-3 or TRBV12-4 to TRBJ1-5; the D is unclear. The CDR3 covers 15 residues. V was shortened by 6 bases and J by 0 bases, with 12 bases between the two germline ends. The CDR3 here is CASSPTLYSNQPQHF. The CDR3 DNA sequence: TGTGCCAGCAGCCCTACTTTATATAGCAATCAGCCCCAGCATTTT.

The CDR3 sequence: CASSYGGGYNEQFF. The CDR3 bases are TGTGCCAGCAGTTACGGGGGGGGGTACAATGAGCAGTTCTTC. This rearrangement joins TRBV12-3 or TRBV12-4 to TRBJ2-1, with 8 bases aligning to TRBD2. Unmatched junction bases numbered 3, after V lost 4 bases and J lost 4 bases. This CDR3 spans 14 amino acids.

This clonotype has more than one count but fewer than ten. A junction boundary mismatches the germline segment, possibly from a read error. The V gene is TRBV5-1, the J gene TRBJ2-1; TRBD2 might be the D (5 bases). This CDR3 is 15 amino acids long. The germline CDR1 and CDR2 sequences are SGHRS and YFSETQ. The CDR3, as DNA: TGTGCCAGCAGCTTAGTTCCTAGCCCCTACAATGAGCAGTTCTTC. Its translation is CASSLVPSPYNEQFF.

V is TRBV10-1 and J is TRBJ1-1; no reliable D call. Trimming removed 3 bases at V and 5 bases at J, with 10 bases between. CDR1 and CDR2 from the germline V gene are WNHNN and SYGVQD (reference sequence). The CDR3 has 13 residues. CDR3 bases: TGCGCCAGCAGTGACTCCTGGGCGACTGAAGCTTTCTTT. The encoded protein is CASSDSWATEAFF.

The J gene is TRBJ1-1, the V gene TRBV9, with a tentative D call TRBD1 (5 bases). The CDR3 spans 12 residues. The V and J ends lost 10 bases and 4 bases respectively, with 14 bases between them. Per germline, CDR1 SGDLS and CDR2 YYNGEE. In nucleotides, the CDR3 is TGTGCCCCCCCCCGGGACCCCACTGAAGCTTTCTTT. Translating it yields CAPPRDPTEAFF. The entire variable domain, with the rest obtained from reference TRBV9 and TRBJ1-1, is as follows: DSGVTQTPKHLITATGQRVTLRCSPRSGDLSVYWYQQSLDQGLQFLIQYYNGEERAKGNILERFSAQQFPDLHSELNLSSLELGDSALYFCAPPRDPTEAFFGQGTRLTVV.

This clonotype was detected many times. In DNA form, the CDR3 reads TGTGCCAGCAGTGAAGAGGGACTAGCTGGGGAGACCCAGTACTTC. Its protein is CASSEEGLAGETQYF. The chain has TRBV2 and TRBJ2-5; 9 bases agree with TRBD2. The V gene end was trimmed by 1 base and the J gene end by 5 bases; junction bases not matched to a gene: 5. The length of the CDR3 is 15 residues. Germline values: CDR1 SNHLY, CDR2 FYNNEI.

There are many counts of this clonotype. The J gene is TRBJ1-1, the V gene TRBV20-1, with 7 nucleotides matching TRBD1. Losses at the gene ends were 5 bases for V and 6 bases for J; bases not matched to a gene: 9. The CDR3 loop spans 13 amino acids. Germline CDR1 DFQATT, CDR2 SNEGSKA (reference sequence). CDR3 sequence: CSAGRQGRAEAFF. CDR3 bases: TGCAGTGCTGGCCGACAGGGAAGGGCTGAAGCTTTCTTT.

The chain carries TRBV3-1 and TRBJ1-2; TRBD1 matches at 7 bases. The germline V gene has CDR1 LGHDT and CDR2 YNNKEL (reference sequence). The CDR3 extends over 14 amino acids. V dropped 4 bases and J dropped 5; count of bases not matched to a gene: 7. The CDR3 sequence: CASSPPTGEYGYTF. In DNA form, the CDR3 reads TGTGCCAGCAGCCCCCCAACAGGGGAATATGGCTACACCTTC.

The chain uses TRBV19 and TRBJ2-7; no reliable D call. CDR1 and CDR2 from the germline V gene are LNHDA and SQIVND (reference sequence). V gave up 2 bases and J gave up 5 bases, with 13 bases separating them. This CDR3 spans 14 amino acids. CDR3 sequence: CASSIRDTGHEQYF. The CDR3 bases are TGTGCCAGTAGTATAAGGGATACGGGCCACGAGCAGTACTTC.

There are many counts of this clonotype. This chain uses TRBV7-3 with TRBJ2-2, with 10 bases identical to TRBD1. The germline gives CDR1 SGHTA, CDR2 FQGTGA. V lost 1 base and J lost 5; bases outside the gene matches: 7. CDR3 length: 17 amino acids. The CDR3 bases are TGTGCCAGCAGCTTAAGACCCCCGGGACAGGGGACCGGGGAGCTGTTTTTT. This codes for CASSLRPPGQGTGELFF.